The 9 T cell receptor beta chains presented below share a single source sample, sequenced in a study of beta chain features in type 1 diabetes. Study observations and caveats: Patients with Type 1 diabetes showed moderately but significantly shorter TCRB CDR3s in all four CD4+ subsets.

No antigen has been identified for these receptors. The authors reverse transcribed all of the isolated RNA, so sequencing captured expressed TCRB transcripts. Assay used: immunoSEQ multiplex PCR; TCRdb lists only in-frame clones, some missing. This sample carries 250,000 or so clones, over 11% of them seen once, and the ten largest clones take just under 0.02%. Sequencing was done on a sample of naive CD4+ T cells from blood. These TCRs come from a man aged 25-40 years with type 1 diabetes.

The sample holds a few counts of this clone. The chain carries TRBV4-1 and TRBJ2-1, with TRBD2 matching over 7 bases. The ends lost 4 bases at V and 0 bases at J; junction bases unmatched: 3. CDR1 MGHRA and CDR2 YSYEKL come from the germline V gene. This CDR3 contains 15 residues. The CDR3 sequence: CASSLGGSSYNEQFF. The CDR3 bases are TGCGCCAGCAGCCTTGGCGGGAGCTCCTACAATGAGCAGTTCTTC.

J is TRBJ2-7 and V is TRBV30, with D tentatively TRBD1 (6 bases). Trimming shortened V by 7 bases and J by 2 bases, and 12 bases separated the two germline ends. CDR3 length: 12 residues. The V gene's germline CDR1 is GTSNPN and CDR2 SVGIG (reference sequence). CDR3 amino acids: CASDRNPYEQYF. Written as DNA, the CDR3 is TGTGCCTCTGACAGGAATCCCTACGAGCAGTACTTC.

The chain links TRBV27 to TRBJ2-7, with D uncertain. There are 13 residues in the CDR3. Looked up from germline, CDR1 is MNHEY and CDR2 is SMNVEV (reference sequence). V was cut by 6 bases and J by 4 bases, with 13 bases left in between. The CDR3 reads CASRKIETYEQYF. DNA of the CDR3: TGTGCCAGCAGGAAGATTGAAACATACGAGCAGTACTTC.

This rearrangement joins TRBV18 to TRBJ2-3, with 10 bases aligning to TRBD1. V shed 3 bases and J 8 bases; nucleotides not matched to a gene: 5. This CDR3 has 14 amino acids. Germline loops: CDR1 KGHSH, CDR2 LQKENI. CDR3 residues: CASSPGQGLGTQYF. The CDR3 DNA reads TGTGCCAGCTCACCGGGACAGGGGCTAGGTACGCAGTATTTT.

The chain employs TRBV28 and TRBJ1-5, with TRBD1 as a possible D gene (6 bases). The germline V and J ends were trimmed by 3 bases and 9 bases, with 9 bases remaining between them. CDR3 length equals 12 residues. Germline-derived CDR1 and CDR2 are MDHEN and SYDVKM. The DNA of the CDR3 is TGTGCCAGCAGTTTGAAGACAGGGCCCCAGCATTTT. Amino acid sequence: CASSLKTGPQHF.

The chain is built from TRBV5-1 and TRBJ1-1; D gene unclear. The V gene lost 1 base and the J gene lost 3 bases, with 7 bases spanning the gap. Per the germline V gene, CDR1 is SGHRS and CDR2 is YFSETQ. The CDR3 totals 13 residues. The CDR3, as DNA: TGCGCCAGCAGCTTGCCCCCGGACACTGAAGCTTTCTTT. Protein: CASSLPPDTEAFF.

This clone was recorded a few times. The V call is TRBV30, the J call TRBJ2-5, with D perhaps TRBD2 (5 bases). V lost 6 bases to trimming and J lost 6 bases, with 17 bases between them. There are 13 residues in the CDR3. Germline lookup yields CDR1 GTSNPN and CDR2 SVGIG (reference sequence). The CDR3 sequence is CACALPGRQTQYF. The CDR3 nucleotides are TGTGCCTGTGCTTTGCCGGGAAGGCAGACCCAGTACTTC.

This clone occurred a few times. The chain employs TRBV7-2 and TRBJ2-7; 10 bases are a match to TRBD2. The CDR3 runs 15 residues. In germline, CDR1 is SGHTA, CDR2 FQGNSA. Trimming took 5 bases from V and 3 from J; bases not matched to a gene: 7. As DNA, the CDR3 is TGTGCCAGCAGCCCCGGCGTAGCGGGAGGCTACGAGCAGTACTTC. Amino acid sequence: CASSPGVAGGYEQYF.

A few counts support this clone. The genes are TRBV28 and TRBJ2-7, with 8 bases lining up with TRBD2. The trim removed 2 bases at V and 9 bases at J, leaving 3 bases unmatched. Germline V gene lookup returns CDR1 MDHEN and CDR2 SYDVKM. The CDR3 is 12 amino acids. CDR3 nucleotide sequence: TGTGCCAGCAGTTTAGGGACTAGTCGGCAGTACTTC. It codes for CASSLGTSRQYF.